This entry concerns a single T cell receptor (beta chain). The ends were cut back, 1 base at V and 4 bases at J, with 13 bases in the middle. Germline V gene sequence: CDR1 SGHTA, CDR2 FQGNSA. CDR3 length: 15 residues. This specimen belongs to a study of CD8 T cells in ankylosing spondylitis. TCRdb reprocessed the 5' RACE reads with MiXCR, giving one entry per CDR3 protein. The table has around 250,000 distinct CDR3 sequences, approximately 12% seen once; the top ten hold 6.8%. The specimen sequenced was blood, either unsorted or a sorted T cell fraction (not recorded which). The chain recombines TRBV7-2 with TRBJ1-1, with D tentatively TRBD1 (6 bases). The sequence came from a male donor with ankylosing spondylitis or in good health (not recorded which). DNA of the CDR3: TGTGCCAGCAGCTTAGACGGGGGCATCGGCACTGAAGCTTTCTTT. This gives the protein CASSLDGGIGTEAFF.